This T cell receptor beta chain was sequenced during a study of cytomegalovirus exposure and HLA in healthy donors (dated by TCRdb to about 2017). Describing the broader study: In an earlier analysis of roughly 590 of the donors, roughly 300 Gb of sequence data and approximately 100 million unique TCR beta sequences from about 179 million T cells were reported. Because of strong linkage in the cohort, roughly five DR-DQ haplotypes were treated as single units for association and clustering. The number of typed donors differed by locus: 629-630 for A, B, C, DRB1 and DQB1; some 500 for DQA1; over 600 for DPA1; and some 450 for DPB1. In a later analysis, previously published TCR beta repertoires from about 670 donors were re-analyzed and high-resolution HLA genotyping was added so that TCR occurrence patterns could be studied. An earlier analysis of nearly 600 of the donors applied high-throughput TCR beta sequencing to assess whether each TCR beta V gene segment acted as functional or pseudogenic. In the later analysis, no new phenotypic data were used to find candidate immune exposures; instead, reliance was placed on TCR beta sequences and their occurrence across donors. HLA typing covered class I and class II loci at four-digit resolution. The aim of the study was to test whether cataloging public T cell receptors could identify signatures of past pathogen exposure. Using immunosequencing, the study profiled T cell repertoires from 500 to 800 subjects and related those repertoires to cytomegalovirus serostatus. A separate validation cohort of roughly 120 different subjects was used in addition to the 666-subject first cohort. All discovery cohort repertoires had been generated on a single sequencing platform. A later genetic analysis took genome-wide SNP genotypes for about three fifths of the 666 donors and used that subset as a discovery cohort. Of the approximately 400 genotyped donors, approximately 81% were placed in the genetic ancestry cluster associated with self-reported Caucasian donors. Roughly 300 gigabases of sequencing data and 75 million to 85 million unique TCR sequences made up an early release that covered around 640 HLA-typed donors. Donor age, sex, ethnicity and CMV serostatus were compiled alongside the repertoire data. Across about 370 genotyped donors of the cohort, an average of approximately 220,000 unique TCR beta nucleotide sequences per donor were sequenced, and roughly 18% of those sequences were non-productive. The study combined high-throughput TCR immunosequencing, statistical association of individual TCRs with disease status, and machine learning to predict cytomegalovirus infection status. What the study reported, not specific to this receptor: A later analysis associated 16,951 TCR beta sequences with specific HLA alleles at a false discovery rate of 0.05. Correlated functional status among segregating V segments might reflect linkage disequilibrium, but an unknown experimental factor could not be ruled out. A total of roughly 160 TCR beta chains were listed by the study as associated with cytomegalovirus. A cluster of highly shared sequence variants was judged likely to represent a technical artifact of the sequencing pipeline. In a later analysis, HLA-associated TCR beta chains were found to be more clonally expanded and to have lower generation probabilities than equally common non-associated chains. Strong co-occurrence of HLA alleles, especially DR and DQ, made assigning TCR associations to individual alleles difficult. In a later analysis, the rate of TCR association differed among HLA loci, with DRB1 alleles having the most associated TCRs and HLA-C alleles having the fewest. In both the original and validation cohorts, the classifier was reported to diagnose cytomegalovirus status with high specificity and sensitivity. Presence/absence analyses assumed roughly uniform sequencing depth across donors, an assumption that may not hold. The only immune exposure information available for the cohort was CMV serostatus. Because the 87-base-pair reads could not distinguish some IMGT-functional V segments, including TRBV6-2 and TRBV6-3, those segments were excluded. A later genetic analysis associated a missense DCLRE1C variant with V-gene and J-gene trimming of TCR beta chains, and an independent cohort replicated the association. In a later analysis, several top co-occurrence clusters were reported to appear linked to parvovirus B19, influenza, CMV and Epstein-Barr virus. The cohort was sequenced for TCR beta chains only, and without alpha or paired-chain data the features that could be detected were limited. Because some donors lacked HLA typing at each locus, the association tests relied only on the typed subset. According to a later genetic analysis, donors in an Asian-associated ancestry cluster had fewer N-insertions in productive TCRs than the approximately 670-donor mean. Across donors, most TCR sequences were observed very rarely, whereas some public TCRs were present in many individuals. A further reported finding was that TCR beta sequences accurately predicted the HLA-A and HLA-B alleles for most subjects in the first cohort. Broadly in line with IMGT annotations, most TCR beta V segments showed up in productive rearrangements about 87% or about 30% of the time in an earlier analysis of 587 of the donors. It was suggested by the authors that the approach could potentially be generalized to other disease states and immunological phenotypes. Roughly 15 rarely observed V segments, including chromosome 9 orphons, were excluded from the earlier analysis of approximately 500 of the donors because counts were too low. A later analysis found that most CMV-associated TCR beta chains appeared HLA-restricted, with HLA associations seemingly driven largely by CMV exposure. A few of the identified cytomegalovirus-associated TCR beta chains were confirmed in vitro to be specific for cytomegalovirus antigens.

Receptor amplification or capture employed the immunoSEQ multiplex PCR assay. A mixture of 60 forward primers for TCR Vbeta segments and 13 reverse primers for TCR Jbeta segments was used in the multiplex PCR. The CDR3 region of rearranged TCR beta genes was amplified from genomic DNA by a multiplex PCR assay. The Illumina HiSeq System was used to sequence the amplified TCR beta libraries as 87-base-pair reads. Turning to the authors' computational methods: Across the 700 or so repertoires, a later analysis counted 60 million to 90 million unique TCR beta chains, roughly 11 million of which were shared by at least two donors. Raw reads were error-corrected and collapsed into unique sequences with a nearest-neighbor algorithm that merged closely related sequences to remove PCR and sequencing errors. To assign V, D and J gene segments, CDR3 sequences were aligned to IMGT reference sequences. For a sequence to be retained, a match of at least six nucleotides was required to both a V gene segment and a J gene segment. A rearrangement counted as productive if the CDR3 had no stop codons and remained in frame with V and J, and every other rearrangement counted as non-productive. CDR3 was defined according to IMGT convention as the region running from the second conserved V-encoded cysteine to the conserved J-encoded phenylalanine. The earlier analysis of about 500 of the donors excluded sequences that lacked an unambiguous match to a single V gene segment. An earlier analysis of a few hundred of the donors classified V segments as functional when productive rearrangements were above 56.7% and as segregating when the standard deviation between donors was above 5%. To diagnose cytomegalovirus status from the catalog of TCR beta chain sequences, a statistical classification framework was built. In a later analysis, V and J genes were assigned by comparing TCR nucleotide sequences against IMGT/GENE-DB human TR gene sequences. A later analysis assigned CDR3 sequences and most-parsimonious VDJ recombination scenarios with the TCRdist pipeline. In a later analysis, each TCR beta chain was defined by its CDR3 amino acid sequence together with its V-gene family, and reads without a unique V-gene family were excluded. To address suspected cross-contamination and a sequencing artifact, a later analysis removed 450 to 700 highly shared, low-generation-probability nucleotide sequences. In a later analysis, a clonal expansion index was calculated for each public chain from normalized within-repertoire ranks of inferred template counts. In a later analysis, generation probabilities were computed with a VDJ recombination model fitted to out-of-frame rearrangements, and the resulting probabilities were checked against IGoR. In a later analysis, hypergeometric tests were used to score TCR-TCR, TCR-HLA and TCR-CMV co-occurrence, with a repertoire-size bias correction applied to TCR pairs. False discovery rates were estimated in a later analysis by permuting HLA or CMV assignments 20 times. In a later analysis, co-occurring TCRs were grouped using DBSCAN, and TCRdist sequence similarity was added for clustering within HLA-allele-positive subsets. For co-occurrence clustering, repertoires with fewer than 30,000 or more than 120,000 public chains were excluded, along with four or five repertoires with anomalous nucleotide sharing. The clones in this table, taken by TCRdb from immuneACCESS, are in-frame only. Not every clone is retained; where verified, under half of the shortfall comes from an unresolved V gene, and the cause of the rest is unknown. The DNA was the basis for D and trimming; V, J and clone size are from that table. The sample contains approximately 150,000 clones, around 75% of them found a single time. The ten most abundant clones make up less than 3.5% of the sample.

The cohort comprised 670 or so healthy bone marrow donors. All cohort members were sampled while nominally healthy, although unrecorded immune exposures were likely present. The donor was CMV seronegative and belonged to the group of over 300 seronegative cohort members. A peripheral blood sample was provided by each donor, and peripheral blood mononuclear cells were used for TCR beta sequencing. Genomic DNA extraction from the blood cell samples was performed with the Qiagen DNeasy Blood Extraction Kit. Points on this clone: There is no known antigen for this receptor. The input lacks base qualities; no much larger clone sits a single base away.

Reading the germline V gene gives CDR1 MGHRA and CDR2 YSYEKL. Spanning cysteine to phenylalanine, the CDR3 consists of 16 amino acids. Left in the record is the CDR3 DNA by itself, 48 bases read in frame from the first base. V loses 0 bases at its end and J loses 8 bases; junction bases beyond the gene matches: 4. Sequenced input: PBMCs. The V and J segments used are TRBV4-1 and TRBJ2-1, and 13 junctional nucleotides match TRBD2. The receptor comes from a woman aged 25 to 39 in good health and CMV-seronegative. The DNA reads TGCGCCAGCAGCCAAGAGGGACTAGCGGGATCCCATGAGCAGTTCTTC. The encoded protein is CASSQEGLAGSHEQFF.